Listed here are 19 T cell receptor beta chains from one sample, sequenced in a study of T cell repertoires in cytomegalovirus infection. A single record per CDR3 protein comes from TCRdb applying MiXCR to the reads. The table lists fewer than 200,000 distinct CDR3 sequences, about a fifth of them singletons. What these receptors recognize is not known. This specimen was CD8+ T cells from cultured PBMCs, taken from culture after CMV antigen stimulation. Source of these receptors: a human donor in good health (CMV status not recorded). Some clones in this sample may be carry-over from other donors' samples.

This clonotype has only a few counts. This chain connects TRBV4-1 to TRBJ1-1, with TRBD1 as a possible D gene (5 bases). This CDR3 is built from 14 residues. Germline-derived CDR1 and CDR2 are MGHRA and YSYEKL. Trimming pared 0 bases from V and 8 bases from J, leaving 13 bases between. CDR3 sequence: CASSQDRGITEAFF. The CDR3 nucleotides read TGCGCCAGCAGCCAAGATCGGGGGATAACGGAAGCTTTCTTT.

The sample holds a few counts of this clonotype. The chain has TRBV6-1 and TRBJ2-7; D gene unclear. The V end was cut by 6 bases, the J end by 7 bases, with 10 bases between. CDR3 length: 11 amino acids. Germline V gene lookup returns CDR1 MNHNS and CDR2 SASEGT. In nucleotides, the CDR3 is TGTGCCAGCAGAGCCCTGAAAGAGCAGTACTTC. Its protein product is CASRALKEQYF.

This chain connects TRBV7-8 to TRBJ1-4; 7 positions match TRBD1. The CDR3 totals 15 residues. With 6 bases clipped from V and 5 bases from J, the junction kept 9 bases outside the gene matches. The germline gives CDR1 SGHVS, CDR2 FQNEAQ. The CDR3 protein is CASSSRDSLNEKLFF. The CDR3 nucleotides read TGTGCCAGCAGTTCCCGGGACAGCCTAAATGAAAAACTGTTTTTT.

This clonotype was observed a few times. This chain links TRBV7-2 with TRBJ2-3, with 11 bases that match TRBD2. The germline V gene encodes CDR1 SGHTA and CDR2 FQGNSA. This CDR3 is built from 16 residues. Trimming cost V 0 bases and J 5 bases; bases outside gene matches: 4. The CDR3 bases are TGTGCCAGCAGCTTAGCGGCTAGCGGGGGGAAAGATACGCAGTATTTT. Its protein is CASSLAASGGKDTQYF.

This clonotype was counted only a few times. The chain joins TRBV7-2 to TRBJ2-1, with 11 positions matching TRBD2. This CDR3 has 17 amino acids. CDR1 and CDR2 (germline): SGHTA, FQGNSA. V was clipped by 4 bases and J by 5 bases; unmatched bases: 10. CDR3 DNA: TGTGCCAGCAGCTCCTTAGCGGGGGGGCGAATAGACAATGAGCAGTTCTTC. Protein sequence: CASSSLAGGRIDNEQFF.

In its sample, this clonotype was seen a few times. J is TRBJ2-6 and V is TRBV11-1; D call uncertain. CDR3 length: 20 residues. V lost 1 base to trimming and J lost 0 bases, with 19 bases between them. Germline CDR1 and CDR2: SGHAT and FQDESV (reference sequence). The CDR3 protein is CASSLVGPYQRYSGANVLTF. The CDR3 DNA reads TGTGCCAGCAGCTTAGTGGGCCCTTACCAGAGATACTCTGGGGCCAACGTCCTGACTTTC. The variable domain in full, completed from reference TRBV11-1 and TRBJ2-6, reads EAEVAQSPRYKITEKSQAVAFWCDPISGHATLYWYRQILGQGPELLVQFQDESVVDDSQLPKDRFSAERLKGVDSTLKIQPAELGDSAMYLCASSLVGPYQRYSGANVLTFGAGSRLTVL.

This clonotype was observed a few times. V and J are TRBV19 and TRBJ1-2; perhaps TRBD1 as D (5 bases). The germline V and J ends were trimmed by 4 bases and 6 bases, with 15 bases remaining between them. Germline V gives CDR1 LNHDA, CDR2 SQIVND (reference sequence). This CDR3 region has 14 residues. The CDR3 nucleotides are TGTGCCAGTAGTAGCGACTGGGGGGTGGATGGCTACACCTTC. Encoded protein: CASSSDWGVDGYTF.

This clonotype was seen a few times. The chain couples TRBV7-2 to TRBJ1-2, with D perhaps TRBD1 (5 bases). V was clipped by 1 base and J by 5 bases, with 20 bases between them. CDR1 and CDR2 from the germline V gene are SGHTA and FQGNSA. The length of the CDR3 is 17 residues. In DNA form, the CDR3 reads TGTGCCAGCAGCTTAGGGGGACTCGGGGTGGCGAGGTATGGCTACACCTTC. Protein: CASSLGGLGVARYGYTF.

At least ten counts were recorded for this clonotype. The chain is built from TRBV29-1 and TRBJ2-1; D call uncertain. This CDR3 contains 10 residues. V was pared by 5 bases and J by 15 bases, with 14 bases between. The germline CDR1 and CDR2 sequences are SQVTM and ANQGSEA. Here the CDR3 reads CSVRDSNWFF. CDR3 in DNA: TGCAGCGTTCGAGACTCCAATTGGTTCTTC.

The chain employs TRBV27 and TRBJ1-5; TRBD1 matches at 12 bases. The CDR3 spans 15 residues. Trimming took 6 bases from V and 6 from J; bases not matched to a gene: 6. In germline, CDR1 is MNHEY, CDR2 SMNVEV (reference sequence). The CDR3 protein is CASSPGTGGVQPQHF. In DNA form, the CDR3 reads TGTGCCAGCAGCCCTGGGACAGGGGGCGTTCAGCCCCAGCATTTT.

This rearrangement joins TRBV7-9 to TRBJ1-5; TRBD1 might be the D (5 bases). V lost 5 bases and J lost 6, with 8 bases in between. The CDR3 is 12 residues long. The V gene's germline CDR1 is SEHNR and CDR2 FQNEAQ (reference sequence). The CDR3 loop is CASSPGSQPQHF. Written as DNA, the CDR3 is TGTGCCAGCAGCCCAGGGAGTCAGCCCCAGCATTTT.

The rearrangement uses TRBV6-2 or TRBV6-3 and TRBJ1-1, with D uncertain. CDR3 size: 16 residues. Germline loops: CDR1 MNHEY, CDR2 SVGEGT. The CDR3 DNA sequence: TGTGACTGCATTAAAGAAAAACGTGATGAAAGCACTGAAGCTTTCTTT. Amino acids: CDCIKEKRDESTEAFF.

This clonotype was observed a few times. J is TRBJ2-3 and V is TRBV7-6, with 13 bases fitting TRBD2. Germline V gene data show CDR1 as SGHVS and CDR2 as FNYEAQ. The CDR3 is made up of 17 amino acids. The V gene end was trimmed by 5 bases and the J gene end by 2 bases; junction bases not matched to a gene: 7. The CDR3 nucleotides are TGTGCCAGCAGCCCGCGGACTAGCGGGAGCCTCACAGATACGCAGTATTTT. Translated, it gives CASSPRTSGSLTDTQYF. Filled out from reference TRBV7-6 and TRBJ2-3, the complete variable domain reads GAGVSQSPRYKVTKRGQDVALRCDPISGHVSLYWYRQALGQGPEFLTYFNYEAQQDKSGLPNDRFSAERPEGSISTLTIQRTEQRDSAMYRCASSPRTSGSLTDTQYFGPGTRLTVL.

This clonotype was found a few times. The junction departs from germline at one end; a sequencing error may be responsible. The chain joins TRBV7-9 to TRBJ1-4, with TRBD1 matching 7 bases. The CDR3 is 13 residues long. Germline V gene lookup returns CDR1 SEHNR and CDR2 FQNEAQ (reference sequence). CDR3 bases: TGTGCCAGCAGCTTAGCGGGTCAAGGGGGCTCTGTTTTT. This sequence encodes CASSLAGQGGSVF.

This clonotype has just a few counts. The chain couples TRBV2 to TRBJ2-5, with 9 bases fitting TRBD1. CDR3 size: 15 residues. Germline V gene lookup returns CDR1 SNHLY and CDR2 FYNNEI. The J segment lost 3 bases and the V segment lost 11 bases, leaving 13 bases of the junction unmatched. In DNA form, the CDR3 reads TGTGCCTTACTCATAAAAAGGGACAGGGAAGAGACCCAGTACTTC. This gives the protein CALLIKRDREETQYF.

This clonotype was detected only a few times. This chain uses TRBV15 with TRBJ2-3; 8 nucleotides match TRBD2. CDR3 length: 19 amino acids. Losses at the gene ends were 0 bases for V and 3 bases for J; bases not matched to a gene: 14. CDR1 is LNHNV and CDR2 is YYDKDF in the germline V gene (reference sequence). Here the CDR3 DNA reads TGTGCCACCAGCAGAGATACCTTTCCGAGCGGGGGATCGACAGATACGCAGTATTTT. Its translation: CATSRDTFPSGGSTDTQYF.

This clonotype has ten or more counts. This chain links TRBV4-1 with TRBJ2-1; 9 bases fit TRBD1. The germline gives CDR1 MGHRA, CDR2 YSYEKL. The CDR3 extends over 18 amino acids. V gave up 3 bases and J gave up 9 bases; unmatched junction bases: 18. The CDR3 region is CASSQRTGEMNAAGEQFF. CDR3 bases: TGCGCCAGCAGCCAGAGGACAGGGGAAATGAATGCCGCCGGTGAGCAGTTCTTC.

This sequence joins TRBV6-5 and TRBJ2-2, with 11 positions matching TRBD1. V was pared by 6 bases and J by 7 bases, with 10 bases of the junction left unmatched. The CDR3 loop spans 16 amino acids. Germline V lookup: CDR1 MNHEY, CDR2 SVGAGI. The CDR3 protein is CASSPWTGGANGELFF. CDR3 DNA sequence: TGTGCCAGCAGCCCCTGGACAGGGGGCGCGAACGGGGAGCTGTTTTTT.

The chain has TRBV27 and TRBJ1-6; 7 positions agree with TRBD1. The ends lost 5 bases at V and 9 bases at J; junction bases unmatched: 13. Germline loops: CDR1 MNHEY, CDR2 SMNVEV (reference sequence). The CDR3 contains 16 residues. DNA for the CDR3: TGTGCCAGCAGTCTCTACTTGACAGGGTCGAGTTCACCCCTCCACTTT. It specifies CASSLYLTGSSSPLHF.